Shown below are 29 T cell receptor beta chains from a single sample sequenced in a study of Ad26.COV2.S vaccination and SARS-CoV-2 variants. Treatment given: 19 received Ad26.COV2.S at low or high dose, single or two shots; several received placebo; per-sample allocation not given. Collection of samples fell on day 63 after the first vaccine or placebo injection. The method was immunoSEQ multiplex PCR; TCRdb's version includes in-frame clones alone and lacks a portion of them. The sample lists about 330,000 clones; roughly 90% were seen once. The sequences come from peripheral blood, collected in a trial of Ad26.COV2.S vaccine versus placebo. The receptors derive from a person between 18 and 65 years old who received the Ad26.COV2.S COVID-19 vaccine or a placebo.

This clone was observed a few times. The V and J genes are TRBV11-2 and TRBJ2-1; TRBD1 matches 9 bases. CDR3 length: 14 residues. In germline, CDR1 is SGHAT, CDR2 FQNNGV. The V and J ends lost 3 bases and 4 bases, in that order; junction bases with no gene match: 1. The DNA of the CDR3 is TGTGCCAGCAGCTTCGGACAGGGGTACAATGAGCAGTTCTTC. Its protein is CASSFGQGYNEQFF.

V usage is TRBV19 and J usage is TRBJ1-3, with D unresolved. The CDR3 contains 14 residues. Germline CDR1 and CDR2: LNHDA and SQIVND (reference sequence). Trimming removed 3 bases from V and 4 bases from J, with 10 bases in between. This chain's CDR3 is CASSIQPRGNTIYF. For the CDR3, the DNA is TGTGCCAGTAGTATCCAACCGCGGGGAAACACCATATATTTT.

The chain uses TRBV6-2 or TRBV6-3 and TRBJ1-5, with 9 bases matching TRBD1. Germline V lookup: CDR1 MNHEY, CDR2 SVGEGT. The CDR3 extends over 17 amino acids. V shed 6 bases and J 7 bases; nucleotides not matched to a gene: 16. The CDR3: CASSRRGDRVTRQPQHF. The CDR3, as DNA: TGTGCCAGCAGCCGACGGGGGGACAGGGTAACGAGACAGCCCCAGCATTTT.

For this clone: The sample has other DNA sequences that encode this CDR3 too. The V call is TRBV5-1, the J call TRBJ1-5; a weak D match, TRBD1 (5 bases). This CDR3 is built from 14 residues. Germline V lookup: CDR1 SGHRS, CDR2 YFSETQ. V lost 2 bases, J lost 5 bases, and 11 bases lay in between. CDR3 DNA sequence: TGCGCCAGCAGCTTAGGTCAGGGAGATCAGCCCCAGCATTTT. Its protein is CASSLGQGDQPQHF.

The V gene is TRBV9, the J gene TRBJ2-1, with a weak D call TRBD2 (5 bases). Germline CDR1 SGDLS, CDR2 YYNGEE. The CDR3 length is 14 residues. The ends were cut back, 1 base at V and 7 bases at J, with 12 bases in the middle. Here the CDR3 DNA reads TGTGCCAGCAGCGTATCTAGATCGGGGAATGAGCAGTTCTTC. Translated: CASSVSRSGNEQFF.

The chain couples TRBV18 to TRBJ2-7, with TRBD2 matching 10 bases. The V and J ends lost 0 bases and 6 bases, in that order; junction bases with no gene match: 5. Germline values: CDR1 KGHSH, CDR2 LQKENI. CDR3 size: 15 residues. CDR3 amino acids: CASSPPSGRVGEQYV. DNA of the CDR3: TGTGCCAGCTCACCACCGAGCGGGAGGGTTGGCGAGCAGTACGTC.

This chain connects TRBV11-3 to TRBJ2-5; perhaps TRBD2 as D (6 bases). CDR3 length: 14 residues. CDR1 and CDR2 from the germline V gene are SGHNT and YENEEA. With 6 bases removed from V and 4 bases from J, the gap between germline ends came to 15 bases. The CDR3 protein is CASRGGGTRETQYF. In DNA form, the CDR3 reads TGTGCCAGCAGGGGGGGAGGTACGCGAGAGACCCAGTACTTC.

The J gene is TRBJ1-1, the V gene TRBV3-1 (or the pseudogene TRBV3-2); D remains ambiguous. Germline CDR1 LGHDT, CDR2 YNNKEL (reference sequence). Trimming shortened V by 0 bases and J by 0 bases, and 5 bases separated the two germline ends. The CDR3 sequence is 14 residues long. Here the CDR3 DNA reads TGTGCCAGCAGCCAAGAGAAGTTGAACACTGAAGCTTTCTTT. Protein sequence: CASSQEKLNTEAFF.

This chain uses TRBV11-3 with TRBJ1-1; TRBD1 is a possible D gene (5 bases). Trimming stripped 2 bases from V and 0 bases from J, with 7 bases between. This CDR3 has 14 amino acids. CDR1 and CDR2 from the germline V gene are SGHNT and YENEEA. The CDR3 is CASSLQGVNTEAFF. The CDR3, as DNA: TGTGCCAGCAGCTTACAGGGCGTGAACACTGAAGCTTTCTTT.

The genes are TRBV10-3 and TRBJ1-1; D might be TRBD1 (5 bases). V was trimmed by 3 bases and J by 6 bases, leaving 11 bases between them. The CDR3 totals 13 residues. The germline V gene encodes CDR1 ENHRY and CDR2 SYGVKD. The CDR3 loop is CAISDQGAAEAFF. Written as DNA, the CDR3 is TGTGCCATCAGTGACCAGGGTGCGGCTGAAGCTTTCTTT.

In this sample, this clone turned up once. The chain employs TRBV5-1 and TRBJ2-3; 11 bases are a match to TRBD2. V shed 4 bases, J shed 2 bases, and the junction held 6 bases outside the gene matches. In germline, CDR1 is SGHRS, CDR2 YFSETQ. CDR3 length: 16 amino acids. CDR3 in DNA: TGCGCCAGCAGCGGGCTAGCGGGAGGAGACACAGATACGCAGTATTTT. It translates to CASSGLAGGDTDTQYF. The whole variable domain, filled in from reference TRBV5-1 and TRBJ2-3, reads KAGVTQTPRYLIKTRGQQVTLSCSPISGHRSVSWYQQTPGQGLQFLFEYFSETQRNKGNFPGRFSGRQFSNSRSEMNVSTLELGDSALYLCASSGLAGGDTDTQYFGPGTRLTVL.

The chain uses TRBV18 and TRBJ2-1; the match to TRBD2 covers 10 bases. Germline CDR1 and CDR2: KGHSH and LQKENI. The V segment lost 6 bases and the J segment 7 bases; nucleotides outside the gene matches: 9. There are 15 residues in the CDR3. The chain's CDR3 is CASSPSLAGENEQFF. CDR3 DNA sequence: TGTGCCAGCTCCCCTTCCCTAGCGGGAGAGAATGAGCAGTTCTTC. The full variable domain, in which reference TRBV18 and TRBJ2-1 provide the parts outside the CDR3, is NAGVMQNPRHLVRRRGQEARLRCSPMKGHSHVYWYRQLPEEGLKFMVYLQKENIIDESGMPKERFSAEFPKEGPSILRIQQVVRGDSAAYFCASSPSLAGENEQFFGPGTRLTVL.

This chain links TRBV2 with TRBJ2-5; no definite D call. From germline, CDR1 is SNHLY and CDR2 FYNNEI. This CDR3 is 14 amino acids long. V lost 7 bases and J lost 1, with 13 bases in between. The CDR3 spells CASNRMRSQETQYF. DNA of the CDR3: TGTGCCAGCAACAGAATGAGATCCCAAGAGACCCAGTACTTC.

This clone was seen more than once but under ten times. The rearrangement links TRBV7-2 to TRBJ2-1; 8 positions match TRBD1. The CDR3 consists of 13 residues. Germline assignment: CDR1 SGHTA and CDR2 FQGNSA. The V segment lost 5 bases and the J segment 10 bases; nucleotides outside the gene matches: 7. The CDR3 here is CASSTYNRGEQFF. Written as DNA, the CDR3 is TGTGCCAGCAGCACCTACAACAGGGGGGAGCAGTTCTTC.

The chain has TRBV4-1 and TRBJ1-4; TRBD1 agrees at 10 bases. CDR1 MGHRA and CDR2 YSYEKL come from the germline V gene. The CDR3 has 17 amino acids. V gave up 2 bases and J gave up 6 bases; unmatched junction bases: 9. The CDR3 DNA reads as TGCGCCAGCAGCCAATCCTTCTCCGGGACAGGGGATGAAAAACTGTTTTTT. Encoded protein: CASSQSFSGTGDEKLFF.

The chain is built from TRBV18 and TRBJ1-4; D may be TRBD1 (5 bases). With 3 bases removed from V and 4 bases from J, the gap between germline ends came to 12 bases. The germline gives CDR1 KGHSH, CDR2 LQKENI. The CDR3 has 15 residues. CDR3 sequence (DNA): TGTGCCAGCTCACCGGGGACGGCAGATAATGAAAAACTGTTTTTT. Translated, it gives CASSPGTADNEKLFF.

CDR3 amino acids: CASSSDSTGGAGEKLFF. CDR3 sequence (DNA): TGTGCCAGCAGCTCCGACTCGACAGGGGGCGCTGGCGAAAAACTGTTTTTT. The rearrangement uses TRBV7-2 and TRBJ1-4; TRBD1 matches at 10 bases. Per the germline V gene, CDR1 is SGHTA and CDR2 is FQGNSA. The trim removed 4 bases at V and 8 bases at J, leaving 13 bases unmatched. The CDR3 is made up of 17 amino acids.

CDR3 protein: CASSSVTGTYTEAFF. In nucleotides, the CDR3 is TGTGCCAGCAGCTCGGTGACAGGGACGTACACTGAAGCTTTCTTT. This chain links TRBV5-4 with TRBJ1-1, with TRBD1 matching 7 bases. Germline CDR1 is SGHNT and CDR2 is YYREEE (reference sequence). The CDR3 has 15 residues. V lost 3 bases and J lost 3; bases outside the gene matches: 8.

V usage is TRBV12-3 or TRBV12-4 and J usage is TRBJ1-1; D ambiguous. The CDR3 runs to 13 residues. V was pared by 5 bases and J by 1 base, with 8 bases between. CDR3 residues: CASSPRENTEAFF. CDR3 sequence (DNA): TGTGCCAGCAGTCCCCGGGAGAACACTGAAGCTTTCTTT.

This chain links TRBV6-2 or TRBV6-3 with TRBJ2-3; D uncertain. The germline V and J ends were trimmed by 2 bases and 0 bases, with 9 bases remaining between them. The CDR3 totals 15 residues. Germline V gene data show CDR1 as MNHEY and CDR2 as SVGEGT. In DNA form, the CDR3 reads TGTGCCAGCAGTTACCGGACGGTGAGCACAGATACGCAGTATTTT. It translates to CASSYRTVSTDTQYF.

The chain joins TRBV5-6 to TRBJ1-1; D remains unclear. CDR3 length: 16 residues. V lost 6 bases, J lost 0 bases, and 18 bases lay in between. Germline CDR1 and CDR2: SGHDT and YYEEEE. The CDR3 bases are TGTGCCAGCATCCCTATGGGTCTCAACATGAACACTGAAGCTTTCTTT. This gives the protein CASIPMGLNMNTEAFF.

The V gene is TRBV7-9, the J gene TRBJ2-7; TRBD2 matches 8 bases. The CDR3 runs to 16 residues. The ends lost 2 bases at V and 5 bases at J; junction bases unmatched: 11. Germline CDR1 and CDR2: SEHNR and FQNEAQ (reference sequence). CDR3 sequence: CASSLIGGALTDEQYF. As DNA, the CDR3 is TGTGCCAGCAGCTTAATCGGGGGGGCCTTAACCGACGAGCAGTACTTC.

This chain joins TRBV4-3 and TRBJ1-1; a weak D match, TRBD1 (6 bases). The V and J ends lost 2 bases and 4 bases respectively, with 11 bases between them. Germline V gives CDR1 LGHNA, CDR2 YSLEER. The CDR3 runs 14 residues. CDR3 sequence: CASSQIKGVTEAFF. In DNA, the CDR3 is TGCGCCAGCAGCCAAATCAAGGGGGTCACTGAAGCTTTCTTT.

This chain uses TRBV12-2 with TRBJ2-7; TRBD2 is the table's D call and was not checked against the DNA. TRBV12-2 is assigned pseudogene status. The CDR3 sequence is 15 residues long. CDR3 sequence reads: CASRPVRISIYEQYV. In DNA, the CDR3 is TGTGCAAGTCGCCCGGTGAGAATATCTATCTACGAGCAGTACGTC.

The gene calls are TRBV6-2 or TRBV6-3 and TRBJ2-1, with D perhaps TRBD1 or TRBD2 (5 bases each). V lost 1 base and J lost 8, with 9 bases in between. CDR3 length: 13 residues. CDR1 MNHEY and CDR2 SVGEGT come from the germline V gene. The CDR3 DNA reads as TGTGCCAGCAGTTACTTAGTGGGGGATGAGCAGTTCTTC. Translation gives CASSYLVGDEQFF.

This clone has a single count. V gene TRBV6-6 combines with J gene TRBJ1-2; D not certain. The CDR3 is 15 amino acids. V lost 2 bases and J 3 bases, leaving 13 bases between the germline ends. Germline CDR1 and CDR2: MNHNY and SVGAGI (reference sequence). The CDR3 nucleotides are TGTGCCAGCAGTTACGTAGCGACGACTGACTATGGCTACACCTTC. Protein product: CASSYVATTDYGYTF.

CDR3 nucleotides: TGTGCCAGCTCACCTCCTAGCGGGGGGACCTACAATGAGCAGTTCTTC. Protein sequence: CASSPPSGGTYNEQFF. This chain links TRBV18 with TRBJ2-1, with 11 bases matching TRBD2. Looked up from germline, CDR1 is KGHSH and CDR2 is LQKENI. With 3 bases clipped from V and 2 bases from J, the junction kept 3 bases outside the gene matches. CDR3 length: 16 amino acids.

This chain uses TRBV5-1 with TRBJ1-2; 8 bases map to TRBD1. V lost 0 bases to trimming and J lost 8 bases; unmatched junction nucleotides: 9. CDR1 SGHRS and CDR2 YFSETQ come from the germline V gene. This CDR3 comprises 15 residues. The CDR3 DNA reads TGCGCCAGCAGCTTGGCCGCCGGGACAGGAAAGGGCTACACCTTC. Its translation: CASSLAAGTGKGYTF.

This chain links TRBV6-5 with TRBJ2-7; the D gene is possibly TRBD1 (6 bases). CDR1 is MNHEY and CDR2 is SVGAGI in the germline V gene. This CDR3 has 14 amino acids. The V end lost 5 bases, the J end lost 4 bases, and 15 bases lay between the germline ends. The CDR3 coding sequence is TGTGCCAGCAGTCCGCTGGGACAATGGTACGAGCAGTACTTC. Protein: CASSPLGQWYEQYF.